This T cell receptor beta chain emerged from a study of CD8 T cells in ankylosing spondylitis. This clonotype was picked up many times. After removal of 0 bases from V and 4 bases from J, the junction contained 0 bases not matched to a gene. The CDR3 spans 14 residues. The germline gives CDR1 SGHRS, CDR2 YFSETQ. In TCRdb, the 5' RACE reads were re-called with MiXCR into one record per CDR3 protein. Of some 250,000 distinct CDR3 sequences in the sample, about 10% are singletons; the top ten hold around 6.5%. Material: blood, either unsorted or a sorted T cell fraction (not recorded which). V is TRBV5-1 and J is TRBJ1-4; 7 bases match TRBD1. This TCR came from a male donor with ankylosing spondylitis or in good health (not recorded which). The CDR3 nucleotides read TGCGCCAGCAGCTTGGGGGACAGTAATGAAAAACTGTTTTTT. Amino acid sequence: CASSLGDSNEKLFF.